This TCR beta chain was documented in a study of OX40 agonist ivuxolimab in advanced cancers. Turning to the study itself: Every 2 weeks, ivuxolimab was infused into the patients intravenously at between 0.01 and 10 mg/kg. The study's findings and limits: In the 0.1 to 3.0 mg/kg range, CD4+ and CD8+ blood T cells had expanded clonally by week 6. Determination of antigen specificity was not performed for the expanded peripheral T cells.

The cohort excluded patients with autoimmune disease history or systemic immunosuppression. Clones were sequenced by immunoSEQ multiplex PCR, and TCRdb holds only the in-frame ones, with some missing. The table shows under 20,000 clones, with roughly 88% occurring only once. The germline gives CDR1 MDHEN, CDR2 SYDVKM. The CDR3 loop spans 16 amino acids. J gave up 4 bases and V 5 bases, and 12 bases lay outside the gene matches. Turning to this clone: Its antigen remains unidentified.

The chain couples TRBV28 to TRBJ1-2, with 8 bases matching TRBD1. The sample in question was CD4+ or CD8+ T cells sorted from blood, obtained in a trial of the OX40 agonist ivuxolimab. The clonotype comes from an adult with an advanced solid tumor such as melanoma, head and neck, liver or kidney cancer. The CDR3 spells CASSPPSTGDGYGYTF. The CDR3 bases are TGTGCCAGCAGTCCCCCTTCGACAGGGGACGGCTATGGCTACACCTTC.